This T cell receptor beta chain was obtained from a study of human versus mouse CDR3 diversity and MHC coevolution. Study-wide results and caveats: Humans had the largest estimated TCR beta repertoire, some 1.5 million clonotypes. Roughly six MHC II alleles selected the human T cells. Compared with mice, human CDR3s carried more deletions and insertions on average.

Data came from immunoSEQ multiplex PCR; TCRdb stores just in-frame clones and leaves some out. This sample has roughly 86,000 clones, with just under 95% found just once. Trimming removed 5 bases from V and 3 bases from J; junction bases left unmatched: 2. Germline V CDR1 and CDR2: SGHRS, YFSETQ. The CDR3 contains 13 residues. About this clone: Its matching antigen is unknown.

Cells were CD45RO-negative CD62L-positive naive CD4 T cells sorted from PBMCs. V usage is TRBV5-1 and J usage is TRBJ2-3; 8 positions agree with TRBD1. The sequence was collected from a person between 25 and 70 years old in good health. Sequenced material: naive CD4+ T cells from blood. Subset indicated: CD45RO-negative CD62L-positive naive CD4 T cells. CDR3 in DNA: TGCGCCAGCAGGGACAGGGAAACAGATACGCAGTATTTT. It codes for CASRDRETDTQYF.